The TCR beta chain described here comes from a study of CD8+ T cells in alopecia areata. Treatment in this sample: oral pan-JAK inhibitor, 5-10 mg twice daily. Extraction and reverse transcription of RNA yielded cDNA as the sequencing template. Clones were read by immunoSEQ multiplex PCR, and TCRdb kept only the in-frame ones, dropping some. The table shows 150,000 to 200,000 clones, with 60% occurring only once. Germline V gene data show CDR1 as MNHEY and CDR2 as SMNVEV (reference sequence). The CDR3 loop spans 20 amino acids. Trimming cost V 2 bases and J 6 bases; bases outside gene matches: 21. This specimen consisted of CD4+ T cells sorted from blood, obtained at week 24, from a patient treated with tofacitinib. The V gene is TRBV27, the J gene TRBJ1-5; 8 bases are shared with TRBD1. This TCR came from a human donor with alopecia areata. The CDR3 nucleotides read TGTGCCAGCAGTTTAACCGAAAACTCAGGGGGCGTTGGTTTAAGTCAGCCCCAGCATTTT. Amino acids: CASSLTENSGGVGLSQPQHF.